In this sample, the clone carrying this T cell receptor (beta chain) turned up many times. Its cognate antigen is unknown. With 0 bases removed from V and 3 bases from J, the gap between germline ends came to 11 bases. This CDR3 is built from 16 residues. Germline V gene sequence: CDR1 LGHNA, CDR2 YSLEER. This sample stems from a study of CD8 T cells in ankylosing spondylitis. Libraries for TCR beta were made by quantitative 5'-RACE with molecular barcodes. TCRdb independently ran MiXCR on the 5' RACE reads; one entry per CDR3 protein. The sample yields about 24,000 distinct CDR3 sequences, approximately 12% seen once. Study-wide findings and caveats: Matched ankylosing spondylitis synovial fluid reportedly showed significant enrichment of disease-linked clones. Made up of fewer than ten highly homologous variants, a TCR beta motif appeared characteristic of ankylosing spondylitis blood.

Material: blood. The rearrangement links TRBV4-3 to TRBJ2-2, with D maybe TRBD2 (5 bases). The TCR originated in a male donor with ankylosing spondylitis or in good health (not recorded which). CDR3 amino acids: CASSQDLDYYTGELFF. As DNA, the CDR3 is TGCGCCAGCAGCCAAGATCTAGACTATTACACCGGGGAGCTGTTTTTT.